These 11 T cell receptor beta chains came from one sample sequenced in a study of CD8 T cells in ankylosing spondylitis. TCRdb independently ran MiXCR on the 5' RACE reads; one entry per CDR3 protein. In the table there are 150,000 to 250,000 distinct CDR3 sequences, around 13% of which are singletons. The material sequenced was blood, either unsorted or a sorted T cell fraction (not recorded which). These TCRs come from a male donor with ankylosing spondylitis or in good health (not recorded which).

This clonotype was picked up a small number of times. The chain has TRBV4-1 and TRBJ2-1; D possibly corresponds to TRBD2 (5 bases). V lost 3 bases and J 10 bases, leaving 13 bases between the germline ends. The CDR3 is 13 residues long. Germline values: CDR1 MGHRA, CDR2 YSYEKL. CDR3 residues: CASSQSPGLEQFF. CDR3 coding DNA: TGCGCCAGCAGCCAGTCACCAGGACTGGAGCAGTTCTTC.

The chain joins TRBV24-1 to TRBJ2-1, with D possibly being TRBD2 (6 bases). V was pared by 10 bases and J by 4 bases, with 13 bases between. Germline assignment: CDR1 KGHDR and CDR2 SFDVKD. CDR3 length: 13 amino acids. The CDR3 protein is CATSGGIYNEQFF. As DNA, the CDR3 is TGTGCCACTAGCGGAGGGATATACAATGAGCAGTTCTTC.

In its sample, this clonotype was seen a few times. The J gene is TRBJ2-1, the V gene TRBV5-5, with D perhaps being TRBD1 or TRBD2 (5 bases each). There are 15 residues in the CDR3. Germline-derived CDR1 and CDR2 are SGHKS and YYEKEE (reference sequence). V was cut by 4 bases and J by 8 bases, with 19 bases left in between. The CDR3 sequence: CASSLGTYAVDEQFF. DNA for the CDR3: TGTGCCAGCAGCCTCGGGACGTACGCCGTCGATGAGCAGTTCTTC.

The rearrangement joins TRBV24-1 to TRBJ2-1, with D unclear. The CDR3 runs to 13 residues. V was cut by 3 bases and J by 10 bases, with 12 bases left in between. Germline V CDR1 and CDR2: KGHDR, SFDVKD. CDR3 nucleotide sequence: TGTGCCACCAGTGATGGCGGACGGTGGGAGCAGTTCTTC. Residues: CATSDGGRWEQFF.

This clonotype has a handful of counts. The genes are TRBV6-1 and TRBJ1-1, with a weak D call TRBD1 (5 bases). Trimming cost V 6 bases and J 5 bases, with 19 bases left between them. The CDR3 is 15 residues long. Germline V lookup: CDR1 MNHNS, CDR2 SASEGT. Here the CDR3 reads CASSAYGGAFTEAFF. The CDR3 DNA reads TGTGCCAGCAGCGCCTACGGGGGTGCCTTTACTGAAGCTTTCTTT.

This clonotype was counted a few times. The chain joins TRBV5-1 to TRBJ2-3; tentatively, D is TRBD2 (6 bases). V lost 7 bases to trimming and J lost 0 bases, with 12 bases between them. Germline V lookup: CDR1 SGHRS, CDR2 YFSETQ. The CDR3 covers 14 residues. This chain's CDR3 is CASEEGRSTDTQYF. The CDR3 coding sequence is TGCGCCAGCGAGGAGGGACGGAGCACAGATACGCAGTATTTT.

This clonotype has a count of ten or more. The CDR3 DNA reads as TGCGCCACTTCGGACGGAGGAGGACTGTTTTTT. It translates to CATSDGGGLFF. This sequence joins TRBV4-1 and TRBJ1-4, with no clear D. V was cut by 10 bases and J by 13 bases, with 16 bases left in between. CDR1 and CDR2 from the germline V gene are MGHRA and YSYEKL. CDR3 length: 11 residues.

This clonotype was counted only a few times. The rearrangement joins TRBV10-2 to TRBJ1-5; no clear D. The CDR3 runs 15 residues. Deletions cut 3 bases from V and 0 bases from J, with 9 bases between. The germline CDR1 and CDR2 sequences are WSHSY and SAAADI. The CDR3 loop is CASSDAEYSNQPQHF. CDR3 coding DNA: TGCGCCAGCAGTGACGCGGAGTATAGCAATCAGCCCCAGCATTTT.

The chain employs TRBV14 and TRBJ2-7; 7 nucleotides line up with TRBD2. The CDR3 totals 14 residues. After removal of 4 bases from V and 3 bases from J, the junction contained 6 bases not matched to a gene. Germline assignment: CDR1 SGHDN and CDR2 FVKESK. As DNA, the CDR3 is TGTGCCAGCAGCCGCGCGGGGGACGGCTACGAGCAGTACTTC. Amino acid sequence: CASSRAGDGYEQYF.

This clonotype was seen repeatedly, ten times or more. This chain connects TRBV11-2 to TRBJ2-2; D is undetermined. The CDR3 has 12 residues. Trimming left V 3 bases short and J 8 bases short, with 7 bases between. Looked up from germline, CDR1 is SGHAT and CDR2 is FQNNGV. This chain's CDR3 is CASSFRPGELFF. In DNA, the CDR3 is TGTGCCAGCAGCTTCCGGCCTGGGGAGCTGTTTTTT. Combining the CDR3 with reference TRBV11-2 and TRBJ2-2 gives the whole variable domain EAGVAQSPRYKIIEKRQSVAFWCNPISGHATLYWYQQILGQGPKLLIQFQNNGVVDDSQLPKDRFSAERLKGVDSTLKIQPAKLEDSAVYLCASSFRPGELFFGEGSRLTVL.

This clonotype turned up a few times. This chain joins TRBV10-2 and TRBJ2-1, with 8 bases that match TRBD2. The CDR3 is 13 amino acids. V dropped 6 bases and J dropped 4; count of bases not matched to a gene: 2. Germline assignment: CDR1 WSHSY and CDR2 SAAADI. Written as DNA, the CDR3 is TGCGCCAGCAGAGCGGGAGCTTACAATGAGCAGTTCTTC. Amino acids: CASRAGAYNEQFF.